The source of this TCR beta chain is a study of OX40 agonist ivuxolimab in advanced cancers. Study summary: Each dose-escalation patient presented with hepatocellular carcinoma, melanoma, renal cell or head and neck cancer. Three patients responded partially, comprising one with hepatocellular carcinoma and two with cutaneous melanoma.

Trimming pared 2 bases from V and 2 bases from J, leaving 16 bases between. The CDR3 contains 16 residues. CDR1 and CDR2 from the germline V gene are MNHNS and SASEGT. The table came from immunoSEQ multiplex PCR; TCRdb's copy has only in-frame clones and leaves some out. The sample lists about 86,000 clones; roughly nine tenths were seen once. Study-level findings and limits: Averaging showed that CD8+ T cells had more expanded clones than CD4+ did. CD4+ and CD8+ blood T cells expanded clonally by week 6 at 0.1 to 3.0 mg/kg.

With respect to this clone: Its target is not known.

This specimen consisted of CD4+ or CD8+ T cells sorted from blood, obtained in a trial of the OX40 agonist ivuxolimab. This chain links TRBV6-1 with TRBJ2-7; D is possibly TRBD2 (6 bases). This TCR came from an adult with an advanced solid tumor such as melanoma, head and neck, liver or kidney cancer. The CDR3 loop is CASSEYSVGGTYEQYF. Written as DNA, the CDR3 is TGTGCCAGCAGTGAATATTCTGTCGGAGGGACCTACGAGCAGTACTTC.